This T cell receptor (beta chain) was found in a study of blood T cells in healthy people across ages. Study observations and caveats: CMV infection status of these donors was not known.

This CDR3 contains 12 residues. V shed 10 bases and J shed 4 bases, with 11 bases lying between them. Germline V gene sequence: CDR1 MDHEN, CDR2 SYDVKM. The second PCR ran about 6 to 12 cycles with a sample-barcoded 5' primer and J-beta primers. TCRdb independently ran MiXCR on the 5' RACE reads; one entry per CDR3 protein. Of about 1.8 million distinct CDR3 sequences in the sample, less than 50% were seen once. For this clonotype: Its antigen is as yet unknown.

The chain combines TRBV28 with TRBJ1-5; D is uncertain. Source material: blood. This TCR derives from a woman aged 40-49 years in good health. The CDR3 loop is CATFTLNQPQHF. The CDR3, as DNA: TGTGCCACCTTTACCCTAAATCAGCCCCAGCATTTT.